This TCR beta chain was captured by sequencing in a study of blood T cell repertoires in COVID-19. CDR3 length: 15 amino acids. Trimming cost V 2 bases and J 6 bases, with 11 bases left between them. The germline V gene encodes CDR1 MDHEN and CDR2 SYDVKM. Repertoires were generated with immunoSEQ multiplex PCR, while TCRdb's copy carries only in-frame clones and drops some. The data contain 450,000 to 500,000 clones, approximately 85% of them singletons. Sequencing was done on a sample of peripheral blood. The TCR originated in a human donor in a cohort sampled during active COVID-19. The chain recombines TRBV28 with TRBJ1-6; D perhaps matches TRBD1 (5 bases). As DNA, the CDR3 is TGTGCCAGCAGTTTAGGGCGGGGGGGTAATTCACCCCTCCACTTT. This codes for CASSLGRGGNSPLHF. The whole variable domain, filled in from reference TRBV28 and TRBJ1-6, reads DVKVTQSSRYLVKRTGEKVFLECVQDMDHENMFWYRQDPGLGLRLIYFSYDVKMKEKGDIPEGYSVSREKKERFSLILESASTNQTSMYLCASSLGRGGNSPLHFGNGTRLTVT.